The sample holds a few counts of the clone carrying this TCR beta chain. The antigen is not known. This record comes from a study of CD8 T cells in ankylosing spondylitis. Study results and limitations: Significant enrichment of disease-linked clones was reportedly seen in matched ankylosing spondylitis synovial fluid. A motif in TCR beta, a set of roughly 8 highly homologous variants, appeared characteristic of ankylosing spondylitis blood. In the blood and synovial fluid of reactive arthritis, some motif variants had been previously reported.

TCR beta libraries were made by quantitative 5'-RACE with molecular barcodes. TCRdb fed the 5' RACE reads into MiXCR, producing one record per CDR3 protein. The profile shows 400,000 to 450,000 distinct CDR3 sequences, under 20% of them singletons. This TCR was sampled from a male donor with ankylosing spondylitis. Material for sequencing was blood, either unsorted or a sorted T cell fraction (not recorded which).

Here the CDR3 DNA reads TGCAGTGCTAGACCACAGGGGCCCTATGGCTACACCTTC. Protein product: CSARPQGPYGYTF. The chain links TRBV20-1 to TRBJ1-2; 7 positions match TRBD1. The germline CDR1 and CDR2 sequences are DFQATT and SNEGSKA (reference sequence). The CDR3 totals 13 residues. The ends lost 2 bases at V and 4 bases at J; junction bases unmatched: 4.